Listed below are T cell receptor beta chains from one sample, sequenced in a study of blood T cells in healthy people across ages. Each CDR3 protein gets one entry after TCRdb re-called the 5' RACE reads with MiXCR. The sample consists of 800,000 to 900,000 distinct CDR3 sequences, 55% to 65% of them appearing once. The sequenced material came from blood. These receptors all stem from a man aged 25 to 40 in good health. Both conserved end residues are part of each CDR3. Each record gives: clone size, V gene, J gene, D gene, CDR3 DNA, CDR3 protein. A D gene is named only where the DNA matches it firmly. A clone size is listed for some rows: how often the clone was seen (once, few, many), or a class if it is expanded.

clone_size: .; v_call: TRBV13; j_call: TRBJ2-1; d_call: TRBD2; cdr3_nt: TGTGCCAGCAGCTTCGGGACTAGCGGGGGTGGGGAGCAGTTCTTC; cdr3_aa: CASSFGTSGGGEQFF
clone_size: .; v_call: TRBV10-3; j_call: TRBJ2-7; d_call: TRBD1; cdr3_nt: TGTGCCATCAGTGAGTCAGAGACAGGGTTCCTCGAGCAGTACTTC; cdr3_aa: CAISESETGFLEQYF
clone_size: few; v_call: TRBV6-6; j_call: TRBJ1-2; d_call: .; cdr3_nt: TGTGCCAGCAGTATAGCTGGGACCTATGGCTACACCTTC; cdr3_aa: CASSIAGTYGYTF
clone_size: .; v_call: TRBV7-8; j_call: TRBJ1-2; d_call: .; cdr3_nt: TGTGCCAGCAGCGCTGGCTGGAACTATGGCTACACCTTC; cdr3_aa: CASSAGWNYGYTF
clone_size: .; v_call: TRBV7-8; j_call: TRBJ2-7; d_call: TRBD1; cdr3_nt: TGTGCCAGCAGCAGAAGACCCGGGACAGGGGGAGACGAGCAGTACTTC; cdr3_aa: CASSRRPGTGGDEQYF
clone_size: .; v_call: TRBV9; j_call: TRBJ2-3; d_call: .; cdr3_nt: TGTGCCAGCAGCGTAGAGGGGGGAAGAGGCACAGATACGCAATATTTT; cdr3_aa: CASSVEGGRGTDTQYF
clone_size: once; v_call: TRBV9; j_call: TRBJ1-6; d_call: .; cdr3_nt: TGCGCCAGCAGCGTGGGTCGGACGTATAATTCACCCCTCCACTTT; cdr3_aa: CASSVGRTYNSPLHF
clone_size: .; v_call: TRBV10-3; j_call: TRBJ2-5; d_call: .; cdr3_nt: TGTGCCATCAGCCGAAATAATGAGCAGTACTTC; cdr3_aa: CAISRNNEQYF
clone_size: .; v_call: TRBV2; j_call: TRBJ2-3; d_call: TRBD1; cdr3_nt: TGTGCCAGCAGTGCCGGACAGGAAACAGATACGCAGTATTTT; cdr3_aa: CASSAGQETDTQYF
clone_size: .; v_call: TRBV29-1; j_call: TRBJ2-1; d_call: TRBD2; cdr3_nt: TGCAGCGTTGAAGATCTGATACTAGCGGGGGGTCGGGAGAGCTCCTACAATGAGCAGTTCTTC; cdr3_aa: CSVEDLILAGGRESSYNEQFF
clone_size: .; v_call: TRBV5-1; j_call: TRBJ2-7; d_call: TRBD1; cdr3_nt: TGCGCCAGCAGCTCCTCCGGGACAGGGGGCACGGAGCAGTACTTC; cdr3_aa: CASSSSGTGGTEQYF
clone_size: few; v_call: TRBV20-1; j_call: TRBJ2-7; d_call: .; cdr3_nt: TGCAGTGCTAGGGGGGGCTACTCCTACGAGCAGTACTTC; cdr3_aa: CSARGGYSYEQYF
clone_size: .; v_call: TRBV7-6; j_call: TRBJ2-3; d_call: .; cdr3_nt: TGTGCCAGCAGCTTAGCGGGGGACCAAAGGACAGATACGCAGTATTTT; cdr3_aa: CASSLAGDQRTDTQYF
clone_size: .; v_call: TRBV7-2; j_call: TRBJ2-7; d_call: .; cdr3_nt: TGTGCCAGCAGCTCTAAGTGGGCTTTTAAAGCGGACGAGCAGTACTTC; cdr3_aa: CASSSKWAFKADEQYF
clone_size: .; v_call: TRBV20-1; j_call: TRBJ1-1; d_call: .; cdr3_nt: TGCAGTGCCTCAGGACAGCACCCTGTAGGGAGAGACACTGAAGCTTTCTTT; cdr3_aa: CSASGQHPVGRDTEAFF
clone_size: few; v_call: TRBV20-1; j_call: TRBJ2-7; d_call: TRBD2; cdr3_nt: TGCAGTGCTCCGAAGACTAGCGGAGGCTACGAGCAGTACTTC; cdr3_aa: CSAPKTSGGYEQYF
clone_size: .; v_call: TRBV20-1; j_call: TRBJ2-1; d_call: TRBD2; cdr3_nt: TGCAGTGCGGCGGGGGGGTATTACAATGAGCAGTTCTTC; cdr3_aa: CSAAGGYYNEQFF
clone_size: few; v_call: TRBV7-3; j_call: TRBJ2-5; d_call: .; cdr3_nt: TGTGCCAGCAGCTTGGAGATATTAGAGACCCAGTACTTC; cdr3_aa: CASSLEILETQYF